These 28 T cell receptor beta chains originate from one sample sequenced in a study of blood T cells in healthy people across ages. Primers used in a second PCR of roughly 7 to 12 cycles were a sample-barcoded 5' primer and a J-beta primer mix. TCRdb analysed the 5' RACE reads with MiXCR anew, one entry per CDR3 protein. Of about 1.7 million distinct CDR3 sequences in the sample, about 28% were seen once. Source material: blood. The receptors originated from a woman in her twenties or thirties in good health.

V and J are TRBV24-1 and TRBJ2-3; D remains unclear. The CDR3 loop spans 13 amino acids. Germline CDR1 is KGHDR and CDR2 is SFDVKD. Trimming removed 5 bases at V and 1 base at J, with 6 bases between. This chain's CDR3 is CATSVHGTDTQYF. CDR3 sequence (DNA): TGTGCCACCAGTGTGCACGGCACAGATACGCAGTATTTT.

This clonotype has just a few counts. Mismatch with germline at one junction end may stem from a read error. The rearrangement joins TRBV2 to TRBJ2-5; no clear D. CDR1 is SNHLY, CDR2 FYNNEI, per germline. The CDR3 has 13 residues. The CDR3 sequence is CASSGNHGETQYF. Written as DNA, the CDR3 is TGTGCCAGTAGTGGAAACCATGGGGAGACCCAGTACTTC.

This clonotype has only a few counts. V gene TRBV7-2 combines with J gene TRBJ2-3; TRBD1 aligns across 10 bases. Germline lookup yields CDR1 SGHTA and CDR2 FQGNSA. The CDR3 is made up of 15 amino acids. Trimming removed 4 bases from V and 3 bases from J; junction bases left unmatched: 4. The DNA for the CDR3 is TGTGCCAGCAGCTCCGACAGGGGGCCGACAGATACGCAGTATTTT. Translated, it gives CASSSDRGPTDTQYF.

This clonotype occurred a few times. The chain recombines TRBV14 with TRBJ2-5; a weak D match, TRBD2 (5 bases). The CDR3 spans 16 residues. Per the germline V gene, CDR1 is SGHDN and CDR2 is FVKESK. Trimming pared 0 bases from V and 2 bases from J, leaving 13 bases between. Here the CDR3 DNA reads TGTGCCAGCAGCCAAGATGGGGTGACTACTCAAGAGACCCAGTACTTC. Protein product: CASSQDGVTTQETQYF.

The genes are TRBV10-3 and TRBJ1-1, with 8 bases fitting TRBD1. The germline V gene encodes CDR1 ENHRY and CDR2 SYGVKD. Germline trimming cut 5 bases from V and 3 bases from J; bases unmatched to any gene: 2. This CDR3 contains 13 residues. The CDR3 spells CAISTGGYTEAFF. The CDR3 DNA is TGTGCCATCAGTACAGGGGGATACACTGAAGCTTTCTTT.

V is TRBV29-1 and J is TRBJ1-2; 10 bases are a match to TRBD1. V shed 6 bases, J shed 5 bases, and the junction held 9 bases outside the gene matches. This CDR3 spans 14 amino acids. CDR1 and CDR2 (germline): SQVTM, ANQGSEA. The CDR3 loop is CSVDRGGEGYGYTF. Written as DNA, the CDR3 is TGCAGCGTGGACAGGGGGGGAGAGGGATATGGCTACACCTTC.

With respect to this clonotype: A much larger clone differs from this one at a single base, so this may be a read error. The V call is TRBV12-3 or TRBV12-4, the J call TRBJ1-2; D remains unclear. The CDR3 has 13 amino acids. V was cut by 5 bases and J by 4 bases, with 11 bases left in between. The CDR3 DNA sequence: TGTGCCAGCAGTCTTAAGGTTCTCTATGGCTACACCTTC. Its translation: CASSLKVLYGYTF.

In this sample, this clonotype turned up a few times. This sequence joins TRBV30 and TRBJ1-5, with 7 positions matching TRBD1. Germline V CDR1 and CDR2: GTSNPN, SVGIG (reference sequence). The CDR3 is 13 amino acids. The CDR3 region has the DNA TGTGCACCTAACAGGGGAAGCAATCAGCCCCAGCATTTT. Translated: CAPNRGSNQPQHF.

The gene calls are TRBV20-1 and TRBJ2-2; unclear D gene. Trimming took off 3 bases at V and 6 bases at J, with 14 bases between the two ends. Germline-derived CDR1 and CDR2 are DFQATT and SNEGSKA (reference sequence). The CDR3 has 14 residues. In nucleotides, the CDR3 is TGCAGTGCTAGTGGAAGAATGGGCCCCGGGGAGCTGTTTTTT. Its protein product is CSASGRMGPGELFF.

This chain connects TRBV20-1 to TRBJ2-5; D perhaps matches TRBD2 (5 bases). The germline V gene encodes CDR1 DFQATT and CDR2 SNEGSKA (reference sequence). CDR3 size: 15 residues. The V and J ends lost 3 bases and 1 base respectively, with 15 bases between them. In DNA, the CDR3 is TGCAGTGCTAGGGGCGCCGGGAACCGCCAAGAGACCCAGTACTTC. It is translated as CSARGAGNRQETQYF.

The table lists this clonotype with a few counts. V is TRBV11-2 and J is TRBJ2-6; 10 positions match TRBD1. V shed 5 bases, J shed 0 bases, and the junction held 10 bases outside the gene matches. Germline V gene data show CDR1 as SGHAT and CDR2 as FQNNGV. This CDR3 has 19 amino acids. CDR3 loop: CASSPGTGVTTSGANVLTF. The CDR3 region has the DNA TGTGCCAGCAGCCCAGGGACAGGGGTGACCACCTCTGGGGCCAACGTCCTGACTTTC.

This clonotype came up a few times. The rearrangement uses TRBV5-5 and TRBJ2-7; TRBD2 matches 8 bases. The CDR3 runs 15 residues. The V and J ends lost 4 bases and 3 bases, in that order; junction bases with no gene match: 9. Germline CDR1 and CDR2: SGHKS and YYEKEE (reference sequence). In nucleotides, the CDR3 is TGTGCCAGCAGCAGTGAGGGGACTAGTGTCTACGAGCAGTACTTC. Its protein product is CASSSEGTSVYEQYF. Looking up the rest from reference TRBV5-5 and TRBJ2-7 gives the full variable domain: DAGVTQSPTHLIKTRGQQVTLRCSPISGHKSVSWYQQVLGQGPQFIFQYYEKEERGRGNFPDRFSARQFPNYSSELNVNALLLGDSALYLCASSSEGTSVYEQYFGPGTRLTVT.

Only a few counts were recorded for this clonotype. The germline gene is not matched at one end of the junction; a read error may be the cause. This sequence joins TRBV9 and TRBJ2-3, with 8 nucleotides matching TRBD2. The V gene's germline CDR1 is SGDLS and CDR2 YYNGEE. This CDR3 comprises 15 residues. CDR3 residues: CASSSPRGGTDTRYF. The CDR3 nucleotides are TGTGCCAGCAGTTCCCCCCGGGGGGGCACAGATACGCGGTATTTT.

The J gene is TRBJ2-3, the V gene TRBV6-6, with D unclear. This CDR3 has 14 residues. The V gene lost 2 bases and the J gene lost 2 bases, with 8 bases spanning the gap. Looked up from germline, CDR1 is MNHNY and CDR2 is SVGAGI (reference sequence). CDR3 coding DNA: TGTGCCAGCAGTTACGGAGATCTCACAGATACGCAGTATTTT. Encoded protein: CASSYGDLTDTQYF.

Turning to this clonotype: Possible read error: a much larger clone is one base away. The chain recombines TRBV7-9 with TRBJ2-1, with D maybe TRBD1 (5 bases). Germline CDR1 reads SEHNR; CDR2 reads FQNEAQ (reference sequence). The CDR3 loop spans 15 amino acids. The CDR3 loop is CASSLEGVFYNGQFF. The CDR3 bases are TGTGCCAGCAGCTTGGAAGGGGTCTTCTACAATGGGCAGTTCTTC.

This clonotype was picked up a small number of times. The genes are TRBV18 and TRBJ1-3; D gene ambiguous. From germline, CDR1 is KGHSH and CDR2 LQKENI. Trimming shortened V by 7 bases and J by 0 bases, and 10 bases separated the two germline ends. CDR3 size: 14 residues. The CDR3 spells CASYGPDSGNTIYF. The CDR3 bases are TGTGCCAGCTACGGTCCGGACTCTGGAAACACCATATATTTT.

The J gene is TRBJ1-2, the V gene TRBV20-1; 11 nucleotides agree with TRBD1. The CDR3 totals 13 residues. Germline V gene sequence: CDR1 DFQATT, CDR2 SNEGSKA (reference sequence). The DNA for the CDR3 is TGCAGGGCAAGGGACAGGGGGAGCTATGGCTACACCTTC. Translated, it gives CRARDRGSYGYTF.

This clonotype has more than one count but fewer than ten. The chain links TRBV30 to TRBJ2-7; 9 bases match TRBD2. Germline CDR1 reads GTSNPN; CDR2 reads SVGIG (reference sequence). V shed 4 bases, J shed 5 bases, and the junction held 12 bases outside the gene matches. CDR3 length: 15 amino acids. This CDR3 reads CAWNVGLAGINEQYF. In DNA, the CDR3 is TGTGCCTGGAACGTCGGGCTAGCGGGAATAAACGAGCAGTACTTC.

In the case of this clonotype: A clone one base away is much larger, so this may be a read error. In nucleotides, the CDR3 is TGTGCCAGCAGCCAGCGGGACACCTTCTACGAGCAGTACTTC. Translation gives CASSQRDTFYEQYF. This chain joins TRBV6-5 and TRBJ2-4, with D possibly being TRBD2 (7 bases). The closer fit of TRBJ2-7 to the DNA end suggests the J call may be wrong. This CDR3 is built from 14 residues. Germline values: CDR1 MNHEY, CDR2 SVGAGI.

Many counts were recorded for this clonotype. The chain couples TRBV9 to TRBJ2-3; the D is unclear. Per germline, CDR1 SGDLS and CDR2 YYNGEE. V was cut by 3 bases and J by 6 bases, with 8 bases left in between. The CDR3 spans 12 residues. The DNA for the CDR3 is TGTGCCAGCAGCGCCTACGTGGATACGCAGTATTTT. Translated, it gives CASSAYVDTQYF.

This clonotype was found a few times. A read error may explain this, as a much larger clone is one base away. The V and J genes are TRBV29-1 and TRBJ1-2; TRBD1 might be the D (6 bases). Germline V gives CDR1 SQVTM, CDR2 ANQGSEA. The V end was cut by 4 bases, the J end by 3 bases, with 15 bases between. CDR3 length: 14 residues. The CDR3 loop reads CSVAVSGADYGYTF. The CDR3, as DNA: TGCAGCGTTGCAGTATCGGGGGCTGACTATGGCTACACCTTC.

On this clonotype: Just one base apart from a much larger clone, this may be a read error. The J gene is TRBJ2-4, the V gene TRBV5-1; TRBD1 might be the D (6 bases). Per germline, CDR1 SGHRS and CDR2 YFSETQ. This CDR3 has 18 amino acids. V dropped 10 bases and J dropped 4 bases, with 30 bases sitting between them. CDR3 sequence: CAGSCEGWPRGRKNIQYF. CDR3 nucleotides: TGCGCCGGATCATGCGAGGGTTGGCCGAGGGGGAGAAAAAACATTCAGTACTTC.

This clonotype was detected a few times. The J gene is TRBJ1-2, the V gene TRBV30; D gene uncertain. CDR1 is GTSNPN and CDR2 is SVGIG in the germline V gene (reference sequence). The CDR3 runs to 11 residues. V gave up 0 bases and J gave up 4 bases, with 3 bases separating them. This chain's CDR3 is CAWSVLYGYTF. The DNA for the CDR3 is TGTGCCTGGAGTGTTCTCTATGGCTACACCTTC.

In this sample, this clonotype turned up many times. The chain combines TRBV5-1 with TRBJ2-1, with no clear D. V lost 2 bases, J lost 4 bases, and 10 bases lay in between. The CDR3 consists of 14 residues. Germline CDR1 is SGHRS and CDR2 is YFSETQ. The CDR3 is CASSFRQAYNEQFF. The CDR3 nucleotides read TGCGCCAGCAGCTTCCGGCAAGCTTACAATGAGCAGTTCTTC.

This clonotype appeared many times. The chain has TRBV4-2 and TRBJ2-7; no firm D call. Germline-derived CDR1 and CDR2 are LGHNA and YNFKEQ. Trimming took off 3 bases at V and 3 bases at J, with 18 bases between the two ends. This CDR3 is 16 amino acids long. CDR3 sequence: CASSHETSSPNYEQYF. CDR3 nucleotides: TGTGCCAGCAGCCATGAAACCAGCTCACCCAACTACGAGCAGTACTTC.

The chain combines TRBV6-6 with TRBJ2-1; 8 bases match TRBD2. After removal of 7 bases from V and 9 bases from J, the junction contained 11 bases not matched to a gene. The germline V gene has CDR1 MNHNY and CDR2 SVGAGI (reference sequence). This CDR3 has 14 amino acids. The CDR3 DNA reads TGTGCCAGCAAGAATAGCGGGACCCGGGGTGAGCAGTTCTTC. Amino acid sequence: CASKNSGTRGEQFF.

This clonotype has a count of ten or more. This rearrangement joins TRBV20-1 to TRBJ2-5; a weak D match, TRBD1 (5 bases). V lost 7 bases and J 1 base, leaving 19 bases between the germline ends. The germline CDR1 and CDR2 sequences are DFQATT and SNEGSKA (reference sequence). The CDR3 is 15 amino acids. The CDR3 is CSVSQDSGTQETQYF. CDR3 coding DNA: TGCAGTGTTTCACAGGATAGTGGCACCCAAGAGACCCAGTACTTC.

This clonotype has a handful of counts. The genes are TRBV20-1 and TRBJ2-5; 8 nucleotides line up with TRBD1. V gave up 6 bases and J gave up 5 bases; unmatched junction bases: 14. This CDR3 comprises 15 residues. Germline-derived CDR1 and CDR2 are DFQATT and SNEGSKA (reference sequence). CDR3 bases: TGCAGTGCAACGTCCCAGGGGGCTGGTTGGGAGACCCAGTACTTC. Translating it yields CSATSQGAGWETQYF.